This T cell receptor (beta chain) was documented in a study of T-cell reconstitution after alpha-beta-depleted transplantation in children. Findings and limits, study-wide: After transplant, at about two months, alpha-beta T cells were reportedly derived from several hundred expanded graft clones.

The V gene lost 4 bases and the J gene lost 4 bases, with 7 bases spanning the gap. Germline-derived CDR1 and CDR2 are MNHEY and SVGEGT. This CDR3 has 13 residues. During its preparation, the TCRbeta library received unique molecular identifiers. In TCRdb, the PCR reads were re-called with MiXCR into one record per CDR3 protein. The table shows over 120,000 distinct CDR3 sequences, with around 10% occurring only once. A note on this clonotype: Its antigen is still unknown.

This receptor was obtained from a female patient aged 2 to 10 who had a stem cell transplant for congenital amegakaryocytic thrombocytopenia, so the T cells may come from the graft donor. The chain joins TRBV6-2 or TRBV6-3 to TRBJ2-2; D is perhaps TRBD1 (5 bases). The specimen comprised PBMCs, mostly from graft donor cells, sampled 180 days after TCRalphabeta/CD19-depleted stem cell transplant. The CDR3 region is CASSSTVTGELFF. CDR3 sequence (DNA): TGTGCCAGCAGTTCGACAGTCACCGGGGAGCTGTTTTTT.